This TCR beta chain was identified in a study of blood T cell repertoires in COVID-19. About the study: Collection of acute and convalescent COVID-19 samples took place in the United States, Italy and Spain. PBMCs, B-cell-depleted T cells, or T cells provided the cDNA or gDNA that made up the material.

Under the authors' procedure: Reference gene primer amplification in the assay estimated nucleated cell counts. TCRdb's table, derived via immunoSEQ multiplex PCR, lists solely in-frame clones and lacks some. The D gene and trimming were derived from the DNA, and the V and J assignments and clone size from that table. This table holds tens of thousands of clones, around 86% found once. Trimming took 1 base from V and 0 from J; bases not matched to a gene: 6. Germline V gene lookup returns CDR1 LGHDT and CDR2 YNNKEL (reference sequence). The CDR3 consists of 17 residues. The J gene is TRBJ2-1, the V gene TRBV3-1 (or the pseudogene TRBV3-2); 7 bases line up with TRBD2. This clonotype was obtained from a man aged 35 to 55 with acute or convalescent COVID-19. The specimen was peripheral blood. DNA of the CDR3: TGTGCCAGCAGCCAAGTTCCTAGCGGAAGCTCCTACAATGAGCAGTTCTTC. It translates to CASSQVPSGSSYNEQFF.